This entry features one T cell receptor beta chain sequence. Primers: 60 Vbeta forward and 13 Jbeta reverse. Here immunoSEQ multiplex PCR was the method, and the copy in TCRdb shows in-frame clones only, minus some. The top ten clones hold about 2.2% of a sample with about 170,000 clones, roughly 76% of them seen once. This entry is derived from a study of cytomegalovirus exposure and HLA in healthy donors. Per germline, CDR1 SGHDN and CDR2 FVKESK. The V end was cut by 0 bases, the J end by 3 bases, with 12 bases between. This CDR3 region has 15 residues. This clonotype originated in a male donor in good health and CMV-seronegative. V and J are TRBV14 and TRBJ2-7; the D gene is possibly TRBD1 (5 bases). Specimen: PBMCs. The CDR3 spells CASSQDWTPIYEQYF. CDR3 nucleotides: TGTGCCAGCAGCCAAGATTGGACACCTATCTACGAGCAGTACTTC. The variable domain in full, completed from reference TRBV14 and TRBJ2-7, reads EAGVTQFPSHSVIEKGQTVTLRCDPISGHDNLYWYRRVMGKEIKFLLHFVKESKQDESGMPNNRFLAERTGGTYSTLKVQPAELEDSGVYFCASSQDWTPIYEQYFGPGTRLTVT.